These 9 T cell receptor beta chains originate from one sample sequenced in a study of graft-versus-host responses after intestinal transplantation. These receptors' targets are unknown. Sequencing used immunoSEQ multiplex PCR; TCRdb keeps in-frame clones, though not all of them. The sample lists tens of thousands of clones, roughly 90% occurring once. The specimen comprised unstimulated CD8+ T cells sorted from spleen or lymph node cells, sampled before intestinal transplant. The source of these receptors is a human donor who received an intestinal transplant.

The chain couples TRBV23-1 to TRBJ1-5; 10 bases are shared with TRBD1. TRBV23-1 is given ORF status, its function remaining uncertain. The CDR3 runs to 18 residues. With V trimmed by 3 bases and J by 8 bases, 16 bases remained unmatched. The CDR3 loop reads CASSQPALDRGITKPQHF. The CDR3 DNA is TGCGCCAGCAGTCAGCCGGCCCTGGACAGGGGGATAACGAAGCCCCAGCATTTT.

V gene TRBV30 combines with J gene TRBJ1-2; D ambiguous. V shed 4 bases and J shed 9 bases, with 15 bases lying between them. Germline V CDR1 and CDR2: GTSNPN, SVGIG (reference sequence). This CDR3 contains 12 residues. The CDR3 coding sequence is TGTGCCTGGACTGCAAATGGCCTTAGCTACACCTTC. It is translated as CAWTANGLSYTF.

The chain is built from TRBV13 and TRBJ2-1; tentative D call: TRBD1 (6 bases). Deletions cut 4 bases from V and 7 bases from J, with 14 bases between. In germline, CDR1 is PRHDT, CDR2 FYEKMQ (reference sequence). The length of the CDR3 is 14 residues. The CDR3 here is CASSSRGRGNEQFF. The CDR3 region has the DNA TGTGCCAGCAGCTCCCGTGGCAGGGGAAATGAGCAGTTCTTC. The full variable domain, in which reference TRBV13 and TRBJ2-1 provide the parts outside the CDR3, is AAGVIQSPRHLIKEKRETATLKCYPIPRHDTVYWYQQGPGQDPQFLISFYEKMQSDKGSIPDRFSAQQFSDYHSELNMSSLELGDSALYFCASSSRGRGNEQFFGPGTRLTVL.

J is TRBJ1-6 and V is TRBV9, with 7 bases fitting TRBD1. The CDR3 contains 17 residues. After removal of 2 bases from V and 7 bases from J, the junction contained 12 bases not matched to a gene. Germline V lookup: CDR1 SGDLS, CDR2 YYNGEE. The CDR3: CASSVVLQGPPNSPLHF. DNA of the CDR3: TGTGCCAGCAGCGTGGTCTTACAGGGGCCCCCAAATTCACCCCTCCACTTT.

This chain links TRBV6-1 with TRBJ2-5; possibly TRBD2 for D (5 bases). The J call may not be correct, given that the DNA end is closer to TRBJ2-7. This CDR3 comprises 13 residues. CDR1 MNHNS and CDR2 SASEGT come from the germline V gene. The CDR3 region is CASSESGSYEQYF. The CDR3 DNA reads as TGTGCCAGCAGTGAATCGGGAAGCTACGAGCAGTACTTC.

In DNA form, the CDR3 reads TGTGCCATCAGTGGCGGCGGGGGGCGGAATGAGCAGTTCTTC. Translating gives CAISGGGGRNEQFF. The J gene is TRBJ2-1, the V gene TRBV10-3, with 8 bases lining up with TRBD2. The CDR3 spans 14 residues. The junction had 6 bases not matched to a gene; V was cut back by 4 bases and J by 7 bases. Germline V gives CDR1 ENHRY, CDR2 SYGVKD.

The chain joins TRBV4-1 to TRBJ1-3, with no clear D. Trimming pared 0 bases from V and 0 bases from J, leaving 9 bases between. Germline V gene sequence: CDR1 MGHRA, CDR2 YSYEKL. This CDR3 is built from 16 residues. The DNA of the CDR3 is TGCGCCAGCAGCCAAGATTCGGGAAGCTCTGGAAACACCATATATTTT. Translating gives CASSQDSGSSGNTIYF.

This chain uses TRBV29-1 with TRBJ2-3; D remains unclear. Germline V gene lookup returns CDR1 SQVTM and CDR2 ANQGSEA. V lost 5 bases and J lost 2, with 11 bases in between. This CDR3 region has 13 residues. Here the CDR3 DNA reads TGCAGCGTTTTGAGACTGTCCACAGATACGCAGTATTTT. This gives the protein CSVLRLSTDTQYF.

The chain recombines TRBV18 with TRBJ1-2; tentative D call: TRBD1 (5 bases). The germline V gene encodes CDR1 KGHSH and CDR2 LQKENI. The CDR3 consists of 16 residues. V lost 6 bases to trimming and J lost 4 bases, with 21 bases between them. CDR3 loop: CASSVRGTQSFYGYTF. The CDR3 DNA reads TGTGCCAGCTCTGTTCGGGGGACTCAGTCCTTCTATGGCTACACCTTC. The full variable domain, completed using reference TRBV18 and TRBJ1-2, is NAGVMQNPRHLVRRRGQEARLRCSPMKGHSHVYWYRQLPEEGLKFMVYLQKENIIDESGMPKERFSAEFPKEGPSILRIQQVVRGDSAAYFCASSVRGTQSFYGYTFGSGTRLTVV.